Below, one TCR beta chain is given with its context. Its antigen is not known. Per germline, CDR1 MNHEY and CDR2 SMNVEV (reference sequence). The J segment lost 0 bases and the V segment lost 4 bases, leaving 12 bases of the junction unmatched. The CDR3 runs to 19 residues. The sample is drawn from a study of long-term antiretroviral therapy in people with HIV. It was version v3.0 of the immunoSEQ assay that was run at survey level. TCRdb's copy holds only in-frame clones and misses some; the assay was immunoSEQ multiplex PCR. The table has around 20,000 clones, 91% seen once; the top ten hold 9.5% to 10%. Overall study results and limits: Neither ART adherence, viral resistance nor therapy changes were documented.

The TCR originated in a man aged 45-65 years with HIV. V and J are TRBV27 and TRBJ2-3; TRBD2 matches at 11 bases. Sequencing used unsorted PBMCs, obtained 3 years after starting antiretroviral therapy. CDR3 sequence: CASSSHRGSGGESTDTQYF. The CDR3 DNA sequence: TGTGCCAGCAGTTCCCACCGGGGTAGCGGGGGGGAAAGCACAGATACGCAGTATTTT.